By sample fraction, the clone carrying this T cell receptor (beta chain) is large. Its matching antigen is unknown. CDR3 size: 13 residues. CDR1 and CDR2 (germline): MNHNS, SASEGT. J was trimmed by 5 bases and V by 5 bases; bases with no gene match: 4. The entire patient cohort was treatment-naive prior to thyroid surgery. In the source study's methods: Using the CDR3 differences seen across clinicopathological groups, the authors built a distant-metastasis classifier for papillary thyroid cancer, which was meant to discriminate distant-metastatic patients. TCRdb re-called the PCR reads with MiXCR. TCRdb's processing, not the authors', yielded these V and J calls. The sample comprises approximately 35,000 clones, 35% to 45% of which are singletons, and approximately 22% rests with the top ten. This sample was included in a study of metastatic and nonmetastatic thyroid tumors. Study-level information: Repertoires of blood and of tissue (tumor or nodule) from malignant and benign thyroid patients were compared. Study-level findings and limits: Within blood and tumor, benign nodules reportedly had significantly lower TCR beta diversity than malignant thyroid tumors did.

The TCR was taken from a female donor with papillary thyroid cancer or a benign thyroid nodule (not recorded which). Some clones in this sample may be carry-over from other donors' samples. The rearrangement links TRBV6-1 to TRBJ1-1; 8 nucleotides line up with TRBD1. Sequenced input: tumor tissue. CDR3 residues: CASSPRGRTEAFF. The CDR3 region has the DNA TGTGCCAGCAGTCCCAGGGGGCGGACTGAAGCTTTCTTT.